The subject of this entry is one T cell receptor beta chain. The data stem from a study of OX40 agonist ivuxolimab in advanced cancers. Turning to the study itself: Anti-PD-1, anti-PD-L1 or anti-CTLA-4 therapy given earlier was allowed, and 40% had some. Three patients responded partially, comprising one with hepatocellular carcinoma and two with cutaneous melanoma.

Looked up from germline, CDR1 is SNHLY and CDR2 is FYNNEI. The CDR3 length is 13 residues. Trimming shortened V by 6 bases and J by 6 bases, and 11 bases separated the two germline ends. Any history of autoimmune disease or systemic immunosuppression disqualified patients. Data came from immunoSEQ multiplex PCR; TCRdb stores just in-frame clones and leaves some out. Altogether 70,000 to 80,000 clones are present, 81% being singletons, with the ten largest covering 5%. This sample comprised CD4+ or CD8+ T cells sorted from blood, obtained in a trial of the OX40 agonist ivuxolimab. This rearrangement joins TRBV2 to TRBJ2-2, with D perhaps TRBD1 or TRBD2 (5 bases each). The receptor was isolated from an adult with an advanced solid tumor such as melanoma, head and neck, liver or kidney cancer. The CDR3 is CASSGRESGELFF. In DNA, the CDR3 is TGTGCCAGCAGCGGCAGGGAGTCCGGGGAGCTGTTTTTT.